The sequence of this T cell receptor beta chain was determined in a study of blood T cells in healthy people across ages. Notes on the study in general: Both higher diversity and more naive CD4+ cells marked long-lived donors when set against aged donors. Roughly linear declines in TCR beta diversity per million T cells occurred with age.

With a J-beta primer mix and a sample-barcoded 5' primer, a second PCR ran roughly 7 to 11 cycles. Each TCR beta cDNA got a 12-nucleotide random molecular identifier. From the 5' RACE reads, TCRdb called clonotypes with MiXCR, one entry per CDR3 protein. The repertoire holds about 1.5 million distinct CDR3 sequences, about 45% seen once, with about 3.8% in the top ten. Concerning this clonotype itself: Its specificity is not known.

Trimming took 5 bases from V and 3 from J, leaving 17 bases between them. The germline V gene has CDR1 SGHTA and CDR2 FQGTGA. The CDR3 is made up of 16 amino acids. The rearrangement links TRBV7-3 to TRBJ1-5; D remains ambiguous. The sequenced sample was blood. The TCR sequence derives from a woman aged 18-29 years in good health. The chain's CDR3 is CASSPGEGVLNQPQHF. CDR3 nucleotides: TGTGCCAGCAGCCCGGGAGAGGGAGTTCTCAATCAGCCCCAGCATTTT.